This T cell receptor (beta chain) stems from a study of shared clonotypes between healthy human individuals. CDR1 is SGHTA and CDR2 is FQGNSA in the germline V gene. Trimming left V 6 bases short and J 4 bases short, with 10 bases between. CDR3 size: 13 residues. The protocol was immunoSEQ multiplex PCR, while the TCRdb copy is restricted to in-frame clones and leaves out a portion. This table has approximately 2.4 million clones, approximately 96% appearing once. This clonotype originated in a man aged 18-30 years in good health. The rearrangement joins TRBV7-2 to TRBJ1-3; no clear D gene. Sample: naive CD4+ T cells sorted from blood. Subset defined: CD45RA+ positively selected. The CDR3 reads CASRPRVGNTIYF. For the CDR3, the DNA is TGTGCCAGCAGACCCCGGGTGGGAAACACCATATATTTT.